The 5 T cell receptor beta chains reported below all come from one sample, sequenced in a study of tumor-infiltrating lymphocytes in localized non-small cell lung cancer. Generated by immunoSEQ multiplex PCR, the TCRdb table keeps only in-frame clones and is missing some. The table lists approximately 3,800 clones, just over 65% of them singletons. The sequenced sample consisted of uninvolved lung tissue not adjacent to the tumor. All receptors derive from a human donor with non-small cell lung cancer.

The V call is TRBV5-5, the J call TRBJ2-5, with D perhaps given as TRBD1 or TRBD2 (5 bases each). The V end lost 4 bases, the J end lost 1 base, and 17 bases lay between the germline ends. The germline gives CDR1 SGHKS, CDR2 YYEKEE (reference sequence). CDR3 length equals 16 residues. The CDR3 protein is CASSLYMGDPQETQYF. The CDR3 coding sequence is TGTGCCAGCAGCCTGTACATGGGGGATCCCCAAGAGACCCAGTACTTC.

V and J are TRBV5-5 and TRBJ1-5; the D gene is possibly TRBD1 (5 bases). Germline V CDR1 and CDR2: SGHKS, YYEKEE (reference sequence). The CDR3 length is 14 residues. V was clipped by 0 bases and J by 4 bases, with 8 bases between them. The CDR3 protein is CASSLGEGNQPQHF. In DNA, the CDR3 is TGTGCCAGCAGCTTGGGAGAGGGGAATCAGCCCCAGCATTTT.

The chain employs TRBV2 and TRBJ1-1; weak D call: TRBD1 (5 bases). From germline, CDR1 is SNHLY and CDR2 FYNNEI. Deletions cut 8 bases from V and 0 bases from J, with 10 bases between. The CDR3 length is 13 residues. In DNA form, the CDR3 reads TGTGCCAGCTTGACAGACCTGAACACTGAAGCTTTCTTT. This codes for CASLTDLNTEAFF.

J is TRBJ2-2 and V is TRBV5-1; D could derive from TRBD1 or TRBD2 (6 bases each). Germline V gene data show CDR1 as SGHRS and CDR2 as YFSETQ. V shed 1 base and J shed 4 bases, with 8 bases lying between them. The CDR3 has 14 residues. CDR3 loop: CASSLWGATGELFF. The CDR3 coding sequence is TGCGCCAGCAGCTTGTGGGGGGCCACCGGGGAGCTGTTTTTT.

Written as DNA, the CDR3 is TGCGCCAGCAGTACAGGGGAGGCCGGGGAGCTGTTTTTT. It is translated as CASSTGEAGELFF. The rearrangement joins TRBV10-1 to TRBJ2-2; a possible D gene is TRBD1 (7 bases). V lost 5 bases to trimming and J lost 6 bases, with 10 bases between them. CDR3 length: 13 residues. The germline CDR1 and CDR2 sequences are WNHNN and SYGVQD (reference sequence).